The 20 T cell receptor beta chains listed next were all sequenced from one sample in a study of control samples from healthy donors and cancer patients. Only in-frame clones appear in the TCRdb table, and some are missing; sequencing was by immunoSEQ multiplex PCR. Of 100,000 to 150,000 clones in the sample, over 75% were seen once. Sequenced: blood. The receptor source for this set is a man aged 18 to 35 in good health.

The V call is TRBV7-2, the J call TRBJ2-7; the match to TRBD2 covers 9 bases. The trim removed 5 bases at V and 8 bases at J, leaving 10 bases unmatched. The CDR3 has 14 residues. The germline CDR1 and CDR2 sequences are SGHTA and FQGNSA. CDR3 region: CASSTPAGGSQQYF. Here the CDR3 DNA reads TGTGCCAGCAGCACTCCAGCGGGAGGTAGTCAGCAGTACTTC.

The rearrangement uses TRBV30 and TRBJ2-7; a possible D gene is TRBD2 (6 bases). CDR1 is GTSNPN, CDR2 SVGIG, per germline (reference sequence). This CDR3 is 12 amino acids long. Trimming stripped 3 bases from V and 2 bases from J, with 8 bases between. CDR3 amino acids: CAWRGGTYEQYF. The CDR3, as DNA: TGTGCCTGGAGAGGCGGGACCTACGAGCAGTACTTC.

This sequence joins TRBV18 and TRBJ1-1; D unclear. The ends were cut back, 2 bases at V and 6 bases at J, with 10 bases in the middle. The CDR3 totals 13 residues. CDR1 and CDR2 from the germline V gene are KGHSH and LQKENI. The CDR3 nucleotides are TGTGCCAGCTCACCAACGTCAGGCGCTGAAGCTTTCTTT. It yields the protein CASSPTSGAEAFF.

This rearrangement joins TRBV19 to TRBJ2-5; D not resolved. The length of the CDR3 is 15 residues. Trimming cost V 3 bases and J 4 bases, with 15 bases left between them. Germline V lookup: CDR1 LNHDA, CDR2 SQIVND (reference sequence). The CDR3 protein is CASSIYKGGRETQYF. CDR3 DNA sequence: TGTGCCAGTAGTATTTATAAGGGTGGGCGAGAGACCCAGTACTTC. The full variable domain, in which reference TRBV19 and TRBJ2-5 provide the parts outside the CDR3, is DGGITQSPKYLFRKEGQNVTLSCEQNLNHDAMYWYRQDPGQGLRLIYYSQIVNDFQKGDIAEGYSVSREKKESFPLTVTSAQKNPTAFYLCASSIYKGGRETQYFGPGTRLLVL.

This clone appeared a single time. As DNA, the CDR3 is TGCGCCAGCAGTGAGGGGGACAGTCGGAGTGAGCAGTTCTTC. Protein: CASSEGDSRSEQFF. The chain is built from TRBV10-1 and TRBJ2-1, with 7 bases identical to TRBD1. The germline V gene has CDR1 WNHNN and CDR2 SYGVQD (reference sequence). V lost 2 bases, J lost 9 bases, and 7 bases stayed unmatched. This CDR3 is built from 14 residues.

The gene calls are TRBV7-2 and TRBJ2-5, with 11 bases that match TRBD2. V lost 3 bases and J lost 4; bases outside the gene matches: 13. This CDR3 has 18 residues. In germline, CDR1 is SGHTA, CDR2 FQGNSA. Here the CDR3 reads CASSFPATLAGAGETQYF. The CDR3 DNA reads as TGTGCCAGCAGCTTCCCGGCCACACTAGCGGGAGCAGGAGAGACCCAGTACTTC.

The chain links TRBV3-1 (or the pseudogene TRBV3-2) to TRBJ2-7; TRBD2 agrees at 7 bases. The CDR3 spans 16 residues. Trimming cost V 2 bases and J 5 bases; bases outside gene matches: 12. CDR1 is LGHDT and CDR2 is YNNKEL in the germline V gene (reference sequence). The CDR3, as DNA: TGTGCCAGCAGCCAAAAAGGGAGCGGGAAGGGCCACGAGCAGTACTTC. Residues: CASSQKGSGKGHEQYF.

This clone has just a few counts. The chain has TRBV2 and TRBJ2-7; the match to TRBD2 covers 12 bases. V shed 3 bases and J 2 bases; nucleotides not matched to a gene: 2. This CDR3 region has 15 residues. Germline loops: CDR1 SNHLY, CDR2 FYNNEI. DNA of the CDR3: TGTGCCAGCAGTGACCGACTAGCGGGAGCCTACGAGCAGTACTTC. The encoded protein is CASSDRLAGAYEQYF.

The chain uses TRBV11-2 and TRBJ2-7; TRBD1 matches at 9 bases. The germline CDR1 and CDR2 sequences are SGHAT and FQNNGV. Trimming took 1 base from V and 0 from J; bases not matched to a gene: 4. The CDR3 runs to 16 residues. CDR3 in DNA: TGTGCCAGCAGCTTAGGTCAACAGGGGGCCTCCTACGAGCAGTACTTC. Amino acids: CASSLGQQGASYEQYF.

Written as DNA, the CDR3 is TGTGCCAGCAGAGGGTCACAGGGGGCTTCCTACAATGAGCAGTTCTTC. It codes for CASRGSQGASYNEQFF. The chain uses TRBV27 and TRBJ2-1; TRBD1 agrees at 9 bases. This CDR3 is 16 amino acids long. Germline CDR1 MNHEY, CDR2 SMNVEV (reference sequence). Trimming took 6 bases from V and 1 from J; bases not matched to a gene: 7.

J is TRBJ2-7 and V is TRBV2; no clear D. Between the trimmed V and J ends, which lost 8 bases and 6 bases, there was a span of 11 bases. Germline loops: CDR1 SNHLY, CDR2 FYNNEI. CDR3 length equals 11 residues. The CDR3 protein is CASLGKGEQYF. The CDR3, as DNA: TGTGCCAGCTTGGGAAAGGGCGAGCAGTACTTC. Full variable domain (outside the CDR3, taken from reference TRBV2 and TRBJ2-7): EPEVTQTPSHQVTQMGQEVILRCVPISNHLYFYWYRQILGQKVEFLVSFYNNEISEKSEIFDDQFSVERPDGSNFTLKIRSTKLEDSAMYFCASLGKGEQYFGPGTRLTVT.

Only a few counts were recorded for this clone. The J gene is TRBJ1-5, the V gene TRBV27, with no clear D. V was clipped by 3 bases and J by 1 base, with 7 bases between them. Germline CDR1 and CDR2: MNHEY and SMNVEV (reference sequence). The CDR3 has 14 amino acids. CDR3 amino acids: CASSFWGSNQPQHF. The CDR3 DNA reads TGTGCCAGCAGTTTCTGGGGAAGCAATCAGCCCCAGCATTTT.

The V and J genes are TRBV27 and TRBJ2-7; maybe TRBD1 (5 bases). Deletions cut 8 bases from V and 5 bases from J, with 13 bases between. The CDR3 extends over 12 amino acids. Looked up from germline, CDR1 is MNHEY and CDR2 is SMNVEV (reference sequence). CDR3 nucleotide sequence: TGTGCCAGCGCCAGGGTTTTCGACGAGCAGTACTTC. This gives the protein CASARVFDEQYF.

CDR3 loop: CASSLGEASRSQYF. CDR3 sequence (DNA): TGCGCCAGCAGCTTGGGAGAGGCCTCTCGATCGCAGTATTTT. The chain is built from TRBV5-1 and TRBJ2-3; unclear D gene. V shed 0 bases and J shed 10 bases, with 15 bases lying between them. This CDR3 contains 14 residues. Per germline, CDR1 SGHRS and CDR2 YFSETQ.

V is TRBV9 and J is TRBJ1-2; perhaps TRBD1 as D (5 bases). Between the trimmed V and J ends, which lost 3 bases and 4 bases, there was a span of 13 bases. Germline CDR1 and CDR2: SGDLS and YYNGEE. CDR3 length: 14 residues. The CDR3 loop is CASSAGTEVYGYTF. The CDR3 region has the DNA TGTGCCAGCAGCGCAGGGACTGAAGTCTATGGCTACACCTTC.

In nucleotides, the CDR3 is TGTGCCACCCAGGGCGCGCACACCGGGGAGCTGTTTTTT. It codes for CATQGAHTGELFF. The rearrangement uses TRBV24-1 and TRBJ2-2; tentatively, D is TRBD1 (5 bases). The CDR3 consists of 13 residues. CDR1 is KGHDR and CDR2 is SFDVKD in the germline V gene. The V and J ends lost 9 bases and 3 bases respectively, with 10 bases between them.

This clone was picked up one time. The chain combines TRBV7-8 with TRBJ1-2; the D gene is possibly TRBD1 (5 bases). Trimming cost V 5 bases and J 4 bases, with 11 bases left between them. The CDR3 has 13 amino acids. Germline V CDR1 and CDR2: SGHVS, FQNEAQ. CDR3 in DNA: TGTGCCAGCAGCCCAGGCGGGGGCTATGGCTACACCTTC. Translation: CASSPGGGYGYTF.

The chain carries TRBV27 and TRBJ2-5, with D possibly TRBD2 on 5 matching bases. CDR1 and CDR2 from the germline V gene are MNHEY and SMNVEV (reference sequence). The CDR3 length is 14 residues. Trimming left V 7 bases short and J 5 bases short, with 17 bases between. CDR3 nucleotide sequence: TGTGCCAGCAAGTTTTTGAGGGCCGGGGAGACCCAGTACTTC. Translation: CASKFLRAGETQYF.

The rearrangement joins TRBV10-3 to TRBJ2-1; no clear D gene. V lost 3 bases and J 6 bases, leaving 9 bases between the germline ends. Germline lookup yields CDR1 ENHRY and CDR2 SYGVKD. The CDR3 covers 13 residues. Here the CDR3 reads CAISDLESNEQFF. CDR3 DNA: TGTGCCATCAGTGATCTAGAAAGCAATGAGCAGTTCTTC.

This chain links TRBV5-1 with TRBJ1-4, with 7 nucleotides matching TRBD1. Germline values: CDR1 SGHRS, CDR2 YFSETQ. The CDR3 length is 15 residues. The V gene end was trimmed by 3 bases and the J gene end by 2 bases; junction bases not matched to a gene: 4. The CDR3 here is CASSWQQGTNEKLFF. CDR3 DNA: TGCGCCAGCAGCTGGCAACAGGGGACTAATGAAAAACTGTTTTTT.